This T cell receptor (beta chain) was identified in a study of T cell responses to AZD1222 COVID-19 vaccine. Study-level information: Some second doses came at about 4 weeks and others at about 12 weeks; these were pooled. Findings of the study overall: Every sample of the repertoires postdated the peak T cell response.

Germline CDR1 and CDR2: MNHEY and SMNVEV (reference sequence). CDR3 length equals 13 residues. Trimming removed 3 bases from V and 3 bases from J, with 9 bases in between. Libraries were prepared by immunoSEQ multiplex PCR; TCRdb keeps only in-frame clonotypes and omits some of them. This table has around 100,000 clones, about 88% appearing once. Comment on this clone: Its specificity is not known.

The TCR originated in an adult in good health. The rearrangement joins TRBV27 to TRBJ2-7; D gene uncertain. This specimen was peripheral blood, taken on day 0 of AZD1222 vaccination. The CDR3 DNA is TGTGCCAGCAGTTTGGGCAGAAACTACGAGCAGTACTTC. Its protein product is CASSLGRNYEQYF.